The rows below give T cell receptor beta chains drawn from one sample of a study of blood T cell repertoires in COVID-19. Assay: immunoSEQ multiplex PCR; the TCRdb copy retains only in-frame clones and omits some. The sample consists of roughly 670,000 clones, around 90% of them appearing once. Sequencing input: peripheral blood. The receptors shown here come from a woman between 18 and 30 years old with acute or convalescent COVID-19. Both conserved end residues are part of each CDR3. Each record gives: V gene, clone size, D gene, J gene, CDR3 DNA, CDR3 protein. The D gene is left open where the match is weak. Rows may omit the clone size; those that give it use once, few, many or a size class.

TRBV4-2	-	-	TRBJ2-3	TGTGCCAGCAGCCAAGATGTATGGGCTAGCACAGATACGCAGTATTTT	CASSQDVWASTDTQYF
TRBV6-4	-	-	TRBJ2-7	TGTGCCAGCAGTGACTCGGCGGGGTCTGAGCAGTACTTC	CASSDSAGSEQYF
TRBV7-2	once	-	TRBJ1-1	TGTGCCAGCAGCTTAGTACCCCTAATGAACACTGAAGCTTTCTTT	CASSLVPLMNTEAFF
TRBV4-2	-	TRBD1	TRBJ1-2	TGTGCCAGCAGCCAAGATTTGGCGACAGGGGAAGGCTACACCTTC	CASSQDLATGEGYTF
TRBV11-2	-	TRBD1	TRBJ2-7	TGTGCCAGCAGTTCTAACAGGGGGCTCGGCGAGCAGTACTTC	CASSSNRGLGEQYF
TRBV30	once	-	TRBJ1-6	TGTGCCTGGAGTGTACGTGGGGGGGCGAGGTATTATAATTCACCCCTCCACTTT	CAWSVRGGARYYNSPLHF
TRBV4-1	-	-	TRBJ2-1	TGCGCCAGCAGCCAAGACGTAAGCAGGCAATACAATGAGCAGTTCTTC	CASSQDVSRQYNEQFF
TRBV10-3	-	-	TRBJ1-6	TGTGCCATCAGTATAGACGGGTCTAAACCTCTTAATTCACCCCTCCACTTT	CAISIDGSKPLNSPLHF
TRBV4-3	-	-	TRBJ1-2	TGCGCCAGCAGCCAAGATGTCGAACAGGACAATGGCTACACCTTC	CASSQDVEQDNGYTF
TRBV28	-	-	TRBJ1-4	TGTGCCAGCAGTTTATACTACCGAACTAATGAAAAACTGTTTTTT	CASSLYYRTNEKLFF
TRBV7-3	-	TRBD2	TRBJ2-1	TGTGCCAGCAGCTTAAGGGTAGCGGGGGGTTTCAATGAGCAGTTCTTC	CASSLRVAGGFNEQFF
TRBV19	once	-	TRBJ1-2	TGTGCCAGTACCCCAGGGCATGGCTACACCTTC	CASTPGHGYTF
TRBV3-1/TRBV3-2	-	TRBD2	TRBJ2-7	TGTGCCAGCAGGCCGGCGGGGGGAGGGTACGAGCAGTACTTC	CASRPAGGGYEQYF
TRBV5-1	-	TRBD1	TRBJ1-2	TGCGCCAGCAGCCCGGACAGGGTGGTCTATGGCTACACCTTC	CASSPDRVVYGYTF
TRBV19	-	TRBD1	TRBJ1-2	TGTGCCAGTAGCCGACAGGGGTGGGGCTACACCTTC	CASSRQGWGYTF
TRBV29-1	-	-	TRBJ1-1	TGCAGCGCTGCTGACAGGTTGAACACTGAAGCTTTCTTT	CSAADRLNTEAFF
TRBV27	-	-	TRBJ1-1	TGTGCCAGCAAAATGGAAACCGGAGGCACTGAAGCTTTCTTT	CASKMETGGTEAFF
TRBV29-1	once	-	TRBJ1-1	TGCAGCGTTGATTTCCCAGGAACAGTGAACACTGAAGCTTTCTTT	CSVDFPGTVNTEAFF
TRBV7-8	-	-	TRBJ1-3	TGTGCCAGCAGCTTGCAGATCTCTGGAAACACCATATATTTT	CASSLQISGNTIYF
TRBV18	-	TRBD1	TRBJ1-4	TGTGCCAGCTCACCTCGGGACAGGCATGAAAAACTGTTTTTT	CASSPRDRHEKLFF
TRBV4-3	-	TRBD2	TRBJ2-3	TGCGCCAGCAGCCAAGATGGACTAGCGGGGGGCCTCCACACAGATACGCAGTATTTT	CASSQDGLAGGLHTDTQYF
TRBV27	-	TRBD1	TRBJ1-1	TGTGCCAGCAGTTGGCGGACGGGACAGGCTTATGTTCGGGGCACTGAAGCTTTCTTT	CASSWRTGQAYVRGTEAFF
TRBV6-2/TRBV6-3	-	-	TRBJ1-1	TGTGCCAGCAGTCTACGCCGGGTCTTGAACACTGAAGCTTTCTTT	CASSLRRVLNTEAFF
TRBV11-2	-	-	TRBJ1-5	TGTGCCAGCAGCTTAGATGGGGGGGCTTACCAGCCCCAGCATTTT	CASSLDGGAYQPQHF
TRBV5-6	-	-	TRBJ1-1	TGTGCCAGCAGCCCAGAGAGGGTCCCCACTGAAGCTTTCTTT	CASSPERVPTEAFF
TRBV6-5	once	-	TRBJ1-1	TGTGCCAGCAGACCAGGCTCGGCGAACACTGAAGCTTTCTTT	CASRPGSANTEAFF
TRBV9	few	-	TRBJ1-3	TGTGCCAGCAGCGTGGTACCCCTGGGAGGGACTGGAAACACCATATATTTT	CASSVVPLGGTGNTIYF
TRBV4-3	-	-	TRBJ1-3	TGCGCCAGCAGCCAAGATCCAGCTGGAAACACCATATATTTT	CASSQDPAGNTIYF
TRBV11-2	-	TRBD1	TRBJ1-6	TGTGCCAGCAGCCCCCGGTCAGGGGGCTTAATGACCCTCCACTTT	CASSPRSGGLMTLHF
TRBV5-8	-	TRBD2	TRBJ2-3	TGTGCCAGCAGCTTGGGCCAATGGACTAGCGGGGACCTTGATACGCAGTATTTT	CASSLGQWTSGDLDTQYF
TRBV27	-	-	TRBJ1-1	TGTGCCAGCAGCCACCAGGGTGTGAACACTGAAGCTTTCTTT	CASSHQGVNTEAFF
TRBV5-1	few	-	TRBJ1-1	TGCGCCAGCAGCCTAGGAAACTACTGGGGGGACACTGAAGCTTTCTTT	CASSLGNYWGDTEAFF
TRBV3-1/TRBV3-2	once	-	TRBJ1-5	TGTGCCAGCAGCCAAGATGGGGGGGCCCACCAGCCCCAGCATTTT	CASSQDGGAHQPQHF
TRBV9	-	TRBD1	TRBJ2-2	TGTGCCAGCAGCGTCACAGGGGGATCGGCCGGGGAGCTGTTTTTT	CASSVTGGSAGELFF
TRBV9	-	TRBD1	TRBJ1-2	TGTGCCAGCAGCGCGACAGGGGGAGGAGGCTACACCTTC	CASSATGGGGYTF
TRBV30	once	-	TRBJ2-2	TGTGCCTGGAGTCCACCGGGAAGTCAGCTGTTTTTT	CAWSPPGSQLFF
TRBV5-4	-	TRBD2	TRBJ2-7	TGTGCCAGCAGAGGTGGCGGGGGGGTCAACGAGCAGTACTTC	CASRGGGGVNEQYF
TRBV7-9	-	TRBD1	TRBJ1-2	TGTGCCAGCAGCGTCCACTCGACAGGGGGCGGGGGTGGCTACACCTTC	CASSVHSTGGGGGYTF
TRBV27	-	TRBD1	TRBJ2-1	TGTGCCAGCAGTTTAGTGGGGAATGCAGGACAGGGATCGAATGAGCAGTTCTTC	CASSLVGNAGQGSNEQFF
TRBV28	-	TRBD1	TRBJ1-1	TGTGCCAGCAACCTGATAGGGACAGGGCTTAACACTGAAGCTTTCTTT	CASNLIGTGLNTEAFF
TRBV6-1	-	TRBD1	TRBJ1-6	TGTGCCAGCAGTGAATATAGGGGGCGGAATAATTCACCCCTCCACTTT	CASSEYRGRNNSPLHF
TRBV6-5	-	TRBD1	TRBJ2-7	TGTGCCAGCAGTTACTCGAGGGACAGCAGATACGAGCAGTACTTC	CASSYSRDSRYEQYF
TRBV5-6	-	-	TRBJ1-1	TGTGCCAGCAGCCCCCTTCCAGGGAACACTGAAGCTTTCTTT	CASSPLPGNTEAFF
TRBV5-6	-	-	TRBJ1-3	TGTGCCAGAGTCGGACAGACCCTTGGGAGCTCTGGAAACACCATATATTTT	CARVGQTLGSSGNTIYF
TRBV14	once	-	TRBJ2-3	TGTGCCAGCAGCCTTATCTCGGGGTGGGCAGATACGCAGTATTTT	CASSLISGWADTQYF
TRBV18	-	-	TRBJ1-1	TGTGCCCGACCGGACAGACTTGCTTTCTTT	CARPDRLAFF
TRBV7-9	-	-	TRBJ1-6	TGTGCCAGCAGCTCCGACGGTCGGGAGCCAAGCTCCTATAATTCACCCCTCCACTTT	CASSSDGREPSSYNSPLHF
TRBV15	-	TRBD1	TRBJ1-1	TGTGCCACCATGGAAGCCCGACAGGGCCCCGTGGGCACTGAAGCTTTCTTT	CATMEARQGPVGTEAFF
TRBV19	-	-	TRBJ1-1	TGTGCCAGTAGTATCATAGGGCAGGGGAACACTGAAGCTTTCTTT	CASSIIGQGNTEAFF
TRBV27	-	-	TRBJ2-1	TGTGCCAGCAGTTTACTTGGAGGGTATAATGAGCAGTTCTTC	CASSLLGGYNEQFF
TRBV5-1	-	TRBD1	TRBJ1-6	TGCGCCAGCAGCTTGGCAGGGGGACATACGGATTCACCCCTCCACTTT	CASSLAGGHTDSPLHF
TRBV6-5	-	TRBD1	TRBJ1-3	TGTGCCAGCAGTCGGGACAGGGCTGGTGGAAACACCATATATTTT	CASSRDRAGGNTIYF
TRBV7-2	-	TRBD1	TRBJ2-7	TGTGCCAGCAGGGACAGGCAGGCAGAGCAGTACTTC	CASRDRQAEQYF
TRBV27	-	TRBD1	TRBJ1-4	TGTGCCAGCAGCCCGACAGGGGGCAGAGAAAAACTGTTTTTT	CASSPTGGREKLFF
TRBV6-5	-	-	TRBJ1-2	TGTGCCAGCAGCCCCGGGGTGGTGGGCTACACCTTC	CASSPGVVGYTF
TRBV19	-	TRBD1	TRBJ1-2	TGTGCCAGTAGTACCTTGGACAGGGTTAACTATGGCTACACCTTC	CASSTLDRVNYGYTF
TRBV19	-	-	TRBJ1-6	TGTGCCAGTAGTATAGCCTGGACAGAGAATAATTCACCCCTCCACTTT	CASSIAWTENNSPLHF
TRBV3-1/TRBV3-2	-	-	TRBJ1-2	TGTGCCAGCAGCCCGGGACACGGCCTCTATGGCTACACCTTC	CASSPGHGLYGYTF